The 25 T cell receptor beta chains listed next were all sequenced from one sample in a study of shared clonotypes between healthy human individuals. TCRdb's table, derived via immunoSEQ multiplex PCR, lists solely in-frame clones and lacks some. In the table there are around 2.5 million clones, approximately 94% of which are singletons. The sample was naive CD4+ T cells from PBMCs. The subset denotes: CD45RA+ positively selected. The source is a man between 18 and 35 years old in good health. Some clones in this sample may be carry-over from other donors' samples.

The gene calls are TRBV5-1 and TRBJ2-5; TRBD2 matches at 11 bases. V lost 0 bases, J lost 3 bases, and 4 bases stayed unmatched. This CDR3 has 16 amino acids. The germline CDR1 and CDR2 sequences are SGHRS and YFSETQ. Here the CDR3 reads CASSLVPLAGEETQYF. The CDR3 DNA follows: TGCGCCAGCAGCTTGGTCCCACTAGCGGGAGAAGAGACCCAGTACTTC.

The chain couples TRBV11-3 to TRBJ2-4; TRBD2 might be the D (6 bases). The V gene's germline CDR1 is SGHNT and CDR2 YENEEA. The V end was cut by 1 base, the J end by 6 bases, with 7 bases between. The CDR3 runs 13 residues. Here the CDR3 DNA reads TGTGCCAGCAGCTTAGCCGGGGGAAACATTCAGTACTTC. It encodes CASSLAGGNIQYF.

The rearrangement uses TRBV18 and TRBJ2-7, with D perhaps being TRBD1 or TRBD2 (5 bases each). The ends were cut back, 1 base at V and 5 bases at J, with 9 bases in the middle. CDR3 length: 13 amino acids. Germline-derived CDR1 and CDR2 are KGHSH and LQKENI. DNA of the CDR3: TGTGCCAGCTCACCACGGGGGAATCACGAGCAGTACTTC. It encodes CASSPRGNHEQYF.

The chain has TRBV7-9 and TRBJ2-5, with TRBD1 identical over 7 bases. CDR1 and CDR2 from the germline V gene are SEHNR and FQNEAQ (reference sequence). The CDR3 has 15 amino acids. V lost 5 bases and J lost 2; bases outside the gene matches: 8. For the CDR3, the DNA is TGTGCCAGCAGCCCAATGGGGACAGCTCAAGAGACCCAGTACTTC. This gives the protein CASSPMGTAQETQYF.

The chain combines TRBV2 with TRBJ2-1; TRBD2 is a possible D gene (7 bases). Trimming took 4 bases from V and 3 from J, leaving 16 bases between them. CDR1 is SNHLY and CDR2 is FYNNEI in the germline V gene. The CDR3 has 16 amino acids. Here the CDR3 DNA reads TGTGCCAGCAGTGGCCGTGGGGGGGGCGTCTACAATGAGCAGTTCTTC. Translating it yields CASSGRGGGVYNEQFF. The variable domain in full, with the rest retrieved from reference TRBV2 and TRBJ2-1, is EPEVTQTPSHQVTQMGQEVILRCVPISNHLYFYWYRQILGQKVEFLVSFYNNEISEKSEIFDDQFSVERPDGSNFTLKIRSTKLEDSAMYFCASSGRGGGVYNEQFFGPGTRLTVL.

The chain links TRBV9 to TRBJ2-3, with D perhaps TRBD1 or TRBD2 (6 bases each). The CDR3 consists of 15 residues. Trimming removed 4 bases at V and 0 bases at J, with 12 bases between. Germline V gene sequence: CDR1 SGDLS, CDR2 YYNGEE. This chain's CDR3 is CASSMGAGSTDTQYF. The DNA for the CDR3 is TGTGCCAGCAGCATGGGGGCGGGGAGCACAGATACGCAGTATTTT. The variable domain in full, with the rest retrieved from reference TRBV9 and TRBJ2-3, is DSGVTQTPKHLITATGQRVTLRCSPRSGDLSVYWYQQSLDQGLQFLIQYYNGEERAKGNILERFSAQQFPDLHSELNLSSLELGDSALYFCASSMGAGSTDTQYFGPGTRLTVL.

The CDR3, as DNA: TGTGCCAGCTCAGGGGTCCCAAAAGGTGGAAACACCATATATTTT. Its translation: CASSGVPKGGNTIYF. The genes are TRBV18 and TRBJ1-3; D is unresolved. CDR3 size: 15 residues. Deletions cut 5 bases from V and 3 bases from J, with 14 bases between. Germline values: CDR1 KGHSH, CDR2 LQKENI.

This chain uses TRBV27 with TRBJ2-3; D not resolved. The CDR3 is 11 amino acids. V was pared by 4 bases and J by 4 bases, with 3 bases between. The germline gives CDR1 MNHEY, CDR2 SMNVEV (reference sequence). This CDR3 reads CASSSADTQYF. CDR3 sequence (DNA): TGTGCCAGCAGTTCCGCAGATACGCAGTATTTT.

For the CDR3, the DNA is TGTGCCAGCAAGCAGGACAGGGGGGCTTCCTACGAGCAGTACTTC. Amino acid sequence: CASKQDRGASYEQYF. The rearrangement uses TRBV27 and TRBJ2-7; 10 nucleotides agree with TRBD1. Germline loops: CDR1 MNHEY, CDR2 SMNVEV (reference sequence). V dropped 7 bases and J dropped 1; count of bases not matched to a gene: 7. This CDR3 region has 15 residues.

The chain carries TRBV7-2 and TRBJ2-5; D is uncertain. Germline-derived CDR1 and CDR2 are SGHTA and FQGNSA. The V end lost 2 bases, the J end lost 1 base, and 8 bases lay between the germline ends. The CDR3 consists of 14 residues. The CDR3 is CASSLIGRQETQYF. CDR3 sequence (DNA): TGTGCCAGCAGCTTAATAGGCCGCCAAGAGACCCAGTACTTC. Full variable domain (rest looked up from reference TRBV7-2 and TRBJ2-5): GAGVSQSPSNKVTEKGKDVELRCDPISGHTALYWYRQSLGQGLEFLIYFQGNSAPDKSGLPSDRFSAERTGGSVSTLTIQRTQQEDSAVYLCASSLIGRQETQYFGPGTRLLVL.

CDR3: CASSSPMAGLWEQYF. The CDR3 nucleotides are TGTGCCAGCAGTTCTCCCATGGCGGGTCTGTGGGAGCAGTACTTC. The V call is TRBV28, the J call TRBJ2-7; TRBD2 is a possible D gene (5 bases). Germline loops: CDR1 MDHEN, CDR2 SYDVKM. V was clipped by 4 bases and J by 7 bases, with 20 bases between them. The CDR3 has 15 residues.

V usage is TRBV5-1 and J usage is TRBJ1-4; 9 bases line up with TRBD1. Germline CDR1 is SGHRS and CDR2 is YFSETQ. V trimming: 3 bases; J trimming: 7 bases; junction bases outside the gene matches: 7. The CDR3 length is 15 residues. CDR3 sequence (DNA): TGCGCCAGCAGCTCCATAACAGGGGGCGGTGAAAAACTGTTTTTT. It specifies CASSSITGGGEKLFF. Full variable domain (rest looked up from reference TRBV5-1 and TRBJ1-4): KAGVTQTPRYLIKTRGQQVTLSCSPISGHRSVSWYQQTPGQGLQFLFEYFSETQRNKGNFPGRFSGRQFSNSRSEMNVSTLELGDSALYLCASSSITGGGEKLFFGSGTQLSVL.

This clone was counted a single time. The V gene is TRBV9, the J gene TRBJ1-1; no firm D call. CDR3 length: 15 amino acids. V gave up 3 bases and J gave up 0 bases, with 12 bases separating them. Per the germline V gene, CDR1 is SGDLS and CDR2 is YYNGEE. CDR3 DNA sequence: TGTGCCAGCAGCGAGCGGGTGGGTCTGAACACTGAAGCTTTCTTT. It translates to CASSERVGLNTEAFF. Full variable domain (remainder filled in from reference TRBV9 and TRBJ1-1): DSGVTQTPKHLITATGQRVTLRCSPRSGDLSVYWYQQSLDQGLQFLIQYYNGEERAKGNILERFSAQQFPDLHSELNLSSLELGDSALYFCASSERVGLNTEAFFGQGTRLTVV.

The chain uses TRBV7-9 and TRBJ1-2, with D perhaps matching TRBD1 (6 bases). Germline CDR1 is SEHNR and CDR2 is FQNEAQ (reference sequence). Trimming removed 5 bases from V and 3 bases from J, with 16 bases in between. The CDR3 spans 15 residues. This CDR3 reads CASSLGAAGDYGYTF. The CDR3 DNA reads TGTGCCAGCAGCCTGGGGGCCGCCGGAGACTATGGCTACACCTTC.

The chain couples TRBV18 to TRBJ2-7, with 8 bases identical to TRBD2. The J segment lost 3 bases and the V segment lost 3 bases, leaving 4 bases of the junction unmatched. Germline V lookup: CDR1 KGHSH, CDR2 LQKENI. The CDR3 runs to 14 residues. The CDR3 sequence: CASSPSGTSYEQYF. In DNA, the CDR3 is TGTGCCAGCTCACCTTCCGGGACTAGCTACGAGCAGTACTTC. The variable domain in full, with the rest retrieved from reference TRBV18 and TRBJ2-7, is NAGVMQNPRHLVRRRGQEARLRCSPMKGHSHVYWYRQLPEEGLKFMVYLQKENIIDESGMPKERFSAEFPKEGPSILRIQQVVRGDSAAYFCASSPSGTSYEQYFGPGTRLTVT.

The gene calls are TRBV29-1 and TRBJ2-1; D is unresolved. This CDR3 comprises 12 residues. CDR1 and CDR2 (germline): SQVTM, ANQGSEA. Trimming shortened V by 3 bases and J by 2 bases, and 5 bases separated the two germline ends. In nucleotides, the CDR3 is TGCAGCGTTGAGCTAGCCTACAATGAGCAGTTCTTC. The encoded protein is CSVELAYNEQFF.

As DNA, the CDR3 is TGTGCCAGCTCACAAGGGACAGATGTAAACTATGGCTACACCTTC. It translates to CASSQGTDVNYGYTF. This rearrangement joins TRBV18 to TRBJ1-2; 7 bases are a match to TRBD1. The length of the CDR3 is 15 residues. After removal of 4 bases from V and 2 bases from J, the junction contained 7 bases not matched to a gene. Germline V gives CDR1 KGHSH, CDR2 LQKENI.

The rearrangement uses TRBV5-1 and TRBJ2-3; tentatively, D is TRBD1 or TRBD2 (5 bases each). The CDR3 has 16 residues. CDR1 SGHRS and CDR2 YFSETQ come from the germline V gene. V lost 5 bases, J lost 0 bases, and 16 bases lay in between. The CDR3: CASSNAGATSTDTQYF. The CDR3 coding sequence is TGCGCCAGCAGTAACGCCGGGGCCACTAGCACAGATACGCAGTATTTT.

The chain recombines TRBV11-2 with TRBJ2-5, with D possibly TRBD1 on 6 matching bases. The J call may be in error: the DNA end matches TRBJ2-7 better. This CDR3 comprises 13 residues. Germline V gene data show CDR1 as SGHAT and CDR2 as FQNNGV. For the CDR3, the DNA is TGTGCCAGCAGAATCGGGACAACCTACGAGCAGTACTTC. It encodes CASRIGTTYEQYF.

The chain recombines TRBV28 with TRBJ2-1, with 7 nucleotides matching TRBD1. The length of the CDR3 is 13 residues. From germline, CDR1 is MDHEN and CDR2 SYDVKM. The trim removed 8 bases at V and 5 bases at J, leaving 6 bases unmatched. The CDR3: CASGTAPDNEQFF. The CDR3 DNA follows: TGTGCCAGCGGGACAGCTCCAGACAATGAGCAGTTCTTC.

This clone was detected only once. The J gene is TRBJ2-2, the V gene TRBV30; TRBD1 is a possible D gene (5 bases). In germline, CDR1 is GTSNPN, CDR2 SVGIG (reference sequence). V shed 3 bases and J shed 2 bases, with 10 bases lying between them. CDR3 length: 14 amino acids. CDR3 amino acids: CAWSVGHNTGELFF. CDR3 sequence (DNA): TGTGCCTGGAGCGTAGGACATAACACCGGGGAGCTGTTTTTT.

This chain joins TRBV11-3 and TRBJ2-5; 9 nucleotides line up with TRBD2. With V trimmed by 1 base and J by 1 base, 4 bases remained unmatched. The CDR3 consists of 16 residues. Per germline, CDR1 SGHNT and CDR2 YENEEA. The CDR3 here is CASSLGLAGPQETQYF. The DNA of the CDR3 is TGTGCCAGCAGCTTAGGGCTAGCGGGACCCCAAGAGACCCAGTACTTC.

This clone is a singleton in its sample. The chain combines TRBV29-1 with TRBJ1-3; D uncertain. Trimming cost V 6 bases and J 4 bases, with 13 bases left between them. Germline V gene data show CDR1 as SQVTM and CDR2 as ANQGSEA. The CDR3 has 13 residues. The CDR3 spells CSVATSTGNTIYF. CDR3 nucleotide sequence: TGCAGCGTGGCGACCTCTACGGGAAACACCATATATTTT.

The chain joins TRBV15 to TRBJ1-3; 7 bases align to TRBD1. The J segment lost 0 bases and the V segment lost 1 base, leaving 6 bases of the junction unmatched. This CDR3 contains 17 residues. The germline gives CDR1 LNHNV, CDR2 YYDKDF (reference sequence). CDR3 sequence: CATSRGIPGGSGNTIYF. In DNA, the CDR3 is TGTGCCACCAGCAGAGGGATCCCAGGGGGCTCTGGAAACACCATATATTTT.

The CDR3 sequence: CASSFPLTERKNIQYF. In DNA form, the CDR3 reads TGTGCCAGCAGTTTCCCCCTAACGGAGAGAAAAAACATTCAGTACTTC. The V call is TRBV28, the J call TRBJ2-4; D not resolved. Germline CDR1 and CDR2: MDHEN and SYDVKM. The CDR3 is made up of 16 amino acids. Trimming left V 3 bases short and J 4 bases short, with 16 bases between.